This paragraph covers one TCR beta chain sequence. Measured with immunoSEQ multiplex PCR; TCRdb has only the in-frame clones, and not every one. Here the sample spans some 120,000 clones, around three quarters being singletons. These data originate in a study of blood T cell repertoires in COVID-19. Study-level information: In each case, the material was cDNA or gDNA derived from T cells, B-cell-depleted T cells, or PBMCs.

The CDR3 extends over 14 amino acids. Germline V lookup: CDR1 MNHNY, CDR2 SVGAGI (reference sequence). Trimming removed 6 bases at V and 0 bases at J, with 12 bases between. The receptor was derived from a human donor in a cohort sampled during active COVID-19. Material: peripheral blood. The V gene is TRBV6-6, the J gene TRBJ2-7, with D maybe TRBD1 (6 bases). The CDR3, as DNA: TGTGCCAGCAGCCTCCGGGACAACTCCTACGAGCAGTACTTC. Protein: CASSLRDNSYEQYF.